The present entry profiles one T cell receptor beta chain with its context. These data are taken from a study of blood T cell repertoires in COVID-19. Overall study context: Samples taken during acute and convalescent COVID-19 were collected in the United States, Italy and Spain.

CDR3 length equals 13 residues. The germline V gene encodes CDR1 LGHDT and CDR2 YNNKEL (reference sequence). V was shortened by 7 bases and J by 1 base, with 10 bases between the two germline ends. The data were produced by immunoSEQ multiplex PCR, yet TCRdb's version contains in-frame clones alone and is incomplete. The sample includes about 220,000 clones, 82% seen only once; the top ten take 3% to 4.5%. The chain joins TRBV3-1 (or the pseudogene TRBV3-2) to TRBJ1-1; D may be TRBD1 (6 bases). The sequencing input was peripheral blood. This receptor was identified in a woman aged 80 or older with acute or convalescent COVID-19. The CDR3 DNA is TGTGCCAGCACCCGACAGGAGAACACTGAAGCTTTCTTT. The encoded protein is CASTRQENTEAFF.